Below are 3 T cell receptor beta chains sequenced from a single sample in a study of T cells after yellow fever vaccination. TCRdb re-analysed the 5' RACE reads in MiXCR, keeping a single row per CDR3 protein. The sample includes 120,000 or so distinct CDR3 sequences, around 7.2% of them seen just once. The sequencing here drew on CD4+ T cells sorted from PBMCs, taken more than 35 days after the first yellow fever vaccination. The receptors here all came from a man aged 18 to 30 who received the YFV17D yellow fever vaccine.

This clonotype has ten or more counts. The gene calls are TRBV5-1 and TRBJ2-3; no clear D gene. CDR3 size: 18 residues. Germline V gene sequence: CDR1 SGHRS, CDR2 YFSETQ. The V and J ends lost 3 bases and 3 bases respectively, with 23 bases between them. The CDR3 DNA reads TGCGCCAGCAGCTCAAATTACGGGCCCACCCATTGGACAGATACGCAGTATTTT. Protein product: CASSSNYGPTHWTDTQYF.

This clonotype was detected many times. The CDR3 DNA is TGTGCCAGCAGCCCAAGGTGGGGGACAGGGAATGAGCAGTTCTTC. Translating it yields CASSPRWGTGNEQFF. V usage is TRBV7-2 and J usage is TRBJ2-1; the match to TRBD1 covers 9 bases. Germline CDR1 reads SGHTA; CDR2 reads FQGNSA. J lost 7 bases, V lost 5 bases, and 9 bases had no gene match. The CDR3 runs to 15 residues.

This clonotype showed up just a few times. V gene TRBV18 combines with J gene TRBJ2-3; TRBD2 might be the D (7 bases). V was trimmed by 2 bases and J by 1 base, leaving 13 bases between them. Germline CDR1 KGHSH, CDR2 LQKENI. The length of the CDR3 is 16 residues. CDR3 in amino acids: CASSPYGGQRTDTQYF. As DNA, the CDR3 is TGTGCCAGCTCACCATACGGGGGGCAGCGCACAGATACGCAGTATTTT. Full variable domain (rest looked up from reference TRBV18 and TRBJ2-3): NAGVMQNPRHLVRRRGQEARLRCSPMKGHSHVYWYRQLPEEGLKFMVYLQKENIIDESGMPKERFSAEFPKEGPSILRIQQVVRGDSAAYFCASSPYGGQRTDTQYFGPGTRLTVL.